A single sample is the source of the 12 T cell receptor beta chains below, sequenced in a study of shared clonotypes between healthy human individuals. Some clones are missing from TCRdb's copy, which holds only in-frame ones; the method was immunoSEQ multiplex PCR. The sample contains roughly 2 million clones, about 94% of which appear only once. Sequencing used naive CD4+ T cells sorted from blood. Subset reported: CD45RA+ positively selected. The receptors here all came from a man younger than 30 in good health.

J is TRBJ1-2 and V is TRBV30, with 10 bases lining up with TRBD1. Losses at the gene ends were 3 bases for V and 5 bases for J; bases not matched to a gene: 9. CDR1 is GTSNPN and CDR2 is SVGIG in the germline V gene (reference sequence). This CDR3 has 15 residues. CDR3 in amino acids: CAWRDRDRGLYGYTF. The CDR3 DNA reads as TGTGCCTGGAGGGACCGGGACAGGGGACTTTATGGCTACACCTTC.

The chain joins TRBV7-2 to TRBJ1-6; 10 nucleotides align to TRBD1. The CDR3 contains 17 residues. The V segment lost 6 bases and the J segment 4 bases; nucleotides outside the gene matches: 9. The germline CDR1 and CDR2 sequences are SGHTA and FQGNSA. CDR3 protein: CASRQRQGASYNSPLHF. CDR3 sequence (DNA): TGTGCCAGCAGACAACGACAGGGGGCGTCTTATAATTCACCCCTCCACTTT.

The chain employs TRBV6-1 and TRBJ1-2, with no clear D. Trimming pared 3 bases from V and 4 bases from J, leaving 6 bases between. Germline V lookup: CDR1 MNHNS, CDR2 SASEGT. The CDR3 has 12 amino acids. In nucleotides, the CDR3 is TGTGCCAGCAGTGATAAGACCTATGGCTACACCTTC. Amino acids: CASSDKTYGYTF.

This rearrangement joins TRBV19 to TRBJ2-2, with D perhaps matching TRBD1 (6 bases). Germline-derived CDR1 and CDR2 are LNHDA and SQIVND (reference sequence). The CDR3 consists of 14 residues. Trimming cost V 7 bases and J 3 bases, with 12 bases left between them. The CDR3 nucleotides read TGTGCCAGTAATGAACAGGGACACACCGGGGAGCTGTTTTTT. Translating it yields CASNEQGHTGELFF.

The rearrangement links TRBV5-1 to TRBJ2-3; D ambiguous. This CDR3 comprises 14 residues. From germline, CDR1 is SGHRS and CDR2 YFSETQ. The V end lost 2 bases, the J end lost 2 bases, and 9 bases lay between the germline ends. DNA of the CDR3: TGCGCCAGCAGCTTCTCCTCCCTCACAGATACGCAGTATTTT. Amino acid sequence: CASSFSSLTDTQYF.

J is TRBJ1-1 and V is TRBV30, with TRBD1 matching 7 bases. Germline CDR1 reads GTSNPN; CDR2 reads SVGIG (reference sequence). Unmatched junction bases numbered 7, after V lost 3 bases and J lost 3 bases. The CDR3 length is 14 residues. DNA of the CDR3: TGTGCCTGGAGGCACAGGGGTCGGGACACTGAAGCTTTCTTT. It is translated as CAWRHRGRDTEAFF.

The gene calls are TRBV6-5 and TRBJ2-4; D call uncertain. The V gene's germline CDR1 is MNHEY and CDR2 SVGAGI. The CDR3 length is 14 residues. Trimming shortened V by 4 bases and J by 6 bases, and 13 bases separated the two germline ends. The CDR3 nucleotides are TGTGCCAGCAGTTCCACACCGATCCGAAACATTCAGTACTTC. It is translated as CASSSTPIRNIQYF.

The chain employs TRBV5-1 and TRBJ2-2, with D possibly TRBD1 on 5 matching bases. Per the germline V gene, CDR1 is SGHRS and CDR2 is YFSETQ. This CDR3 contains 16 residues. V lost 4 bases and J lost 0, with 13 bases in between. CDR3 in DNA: TGCGCCAGCAGCCCCAGAAGGGGATCGAACACCGGGGAGCTGTTTTTT. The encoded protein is CASSPRRGSNTGELFF.

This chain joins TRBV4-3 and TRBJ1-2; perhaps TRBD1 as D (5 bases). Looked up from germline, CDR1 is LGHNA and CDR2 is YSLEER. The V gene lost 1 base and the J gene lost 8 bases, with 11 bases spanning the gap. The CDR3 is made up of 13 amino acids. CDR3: CASSQGDQGGYTF. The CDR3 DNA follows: TGCGCCAGCAGCCAAGGAGATCAGGGAGGCTACACCTTC.

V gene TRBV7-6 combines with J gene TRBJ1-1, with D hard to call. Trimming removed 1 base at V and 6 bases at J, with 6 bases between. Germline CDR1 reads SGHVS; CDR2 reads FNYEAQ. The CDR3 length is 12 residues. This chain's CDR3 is CASSLDGPEAFF. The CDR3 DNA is TGTGCCAGCAGCTTAGACGGGCCTGAAGCTTTCTTT.

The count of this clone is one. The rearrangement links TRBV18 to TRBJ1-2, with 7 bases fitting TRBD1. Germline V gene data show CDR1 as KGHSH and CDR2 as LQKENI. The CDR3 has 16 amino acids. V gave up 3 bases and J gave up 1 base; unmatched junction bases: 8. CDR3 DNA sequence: TGTGCCAGCTCACCTACGACAGGGCCTTATAACTATGGCTACACCTTC. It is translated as CASSPTTGPYNYGYTF.

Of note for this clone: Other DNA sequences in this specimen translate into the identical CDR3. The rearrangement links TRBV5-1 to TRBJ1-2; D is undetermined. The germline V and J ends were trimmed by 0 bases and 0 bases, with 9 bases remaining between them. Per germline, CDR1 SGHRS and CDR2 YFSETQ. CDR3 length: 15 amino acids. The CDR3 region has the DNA TGCGCCAGCAGCTTGGCGGCAGGAACTAACTATGGCTACACCTTC. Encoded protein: CASSLAAGTNYGYTF.